This T cell receptor beta chain was profiled in a study of shared clonotypes between healthy human individuals. CD8 cells classed as naive were CD45RO-negative and positively selected for CCR7, excluding terminally differentiated effector memory CD45RA+ cells. Clones were sequenced by immunoSEQ multiplex PCR, and TCRdb holds only the in-frame ones, with some missing. The table has 750,000 to 1,000,000 clones, approximately 92% seen once. V gave up 4 bases and J gave up 10 bases, with 11 bases separating them. This CDR3 has 12 amino acids. Germline lookup yields CDR1 MRHNA and CDR2 SNTAGT. Sample: naive CD8+ T cells sorted from blood. V gene TRBV6-4 combines with J gene TRBJ2-1; D is perhaps TRBD2 (5 bases). This TCR was sampled from a man aged 25-45 years in good health. The CDR3 loop reads CASSAPRGEQFF. In DNA, the CDR3 is TGTGCCAGCAGTGCCCCTAGAGGGGAGCAGTTCTTC.